Shown below are 11 T cell receptor beta chains from a single sample sequenced in a study of T cells in Graves' hyperthyroidism and ophthalmopathy (dated by TCRdb to about 2019). The library was made by multiplex PCR. The data were produced on an Illumina HiSeq 2000. Amplification of TCR beta CDR3 regions was carried out from RNA transcripts. A first-round RT-PCR of the TCR CDR3 used the HTBI primer set with the Qiagen OneStep RT-PCR kit. The raw public data were reprocessed by TCRdb itself: fastp quality trimming at Q25, MiXCR clonotype calling, in-frame beta chains only. Rows merge per CDR3 protein into single entries with the most common DNA and genes. This sample has hundreds of thousands of distinct CDR3 sequences in its table, and roughly 46% of those were observed once. The top ten hold roughly 7.2% of the sample. The sequenced material came from peripheral blood or thyroid tissue (not recorded which). These receptors were obtained from an adult man with Graves' disease, either hyperthyroidism or ophthalmopathy (not recorded which).

The chain has TRBV7-2 and TRBJ2-5, with TRBD1 matching 7 bases. After removal of 3 bases from V and 5 bases from J, the junction contained 6 bases not matched to a gene. The V gene's germline CDR1 is SGHTA and CDR2 FQGNSA. The CDR3 loop spans 14 amino acids. The CDR3 loop is CASSFDRDWETQYF. The CDR3 nucleotides are TGTGCCAGCAGCTTTGACAGGGATTGGGAGACCCAGTACTTC. Full variable domain (outside the CDR3, taken from reference TRBV7-2 and TRBJ2-5): GAGVSQSPSNKVTEKGKDVELRCDPISGHTALYWYRQSLGQGLEFLIYFQGNSAPDKSGLPSDRFSAERTGGSVSTLTIQRTQQEDSAVYLCASSFDRDWETQYFGPGTRLLVL.

This clonotype was seen a few times. The chain couples TRBV19 to TRBJ2-7, with 13 positions matching TRBD2. Germline loops: CDR1 LNHDA, CDR2 SQIVND (reference sequence). The CDR3 covers 17 residues. After removal of 7 bases from V and 3 bases from J, the junction contained 12 bases not matched to a gene. CDR3 loop: CASNAGTSGIGGYEQYF. The CDR3 region has the DNA TGTGCCAGTAATGCCGGGACTAGCGGGATCGGCGGCTACGAGCAGTACTTC. Full variable domain (outside the CDR3, taken from reference TRBV19 and TRBJ2-7): DGGITQSPKYLFRKEGQNVTLSCEQNLNHDAMYWYRQDPGQGLRLIYYSQIVNDFQKGDIAEGYSVSREKKESFPLTVTSAQKNPTAFYLCASNAGTSGIGGYEQYFGPGTRLTVT.

This clonotype turned up a few times. This chain uses TRBV14 with TRBJ2-6; D is possibly TRBD1 (6 bases). The CDR3 spans 16 residues. Germline V lookup: CDR1 SGHDN, CDR2 FVKESK. Trimming shortened V by 6 bases and J by 0 bases, and 12 bases separated the two germline ends. CDR3 in DNA: TGTGCCAGCAGTGCAGGGGCCCTCTCTGGGGCCAACGTCCTGACTTTC. Its protein product is CASSAGALSGANVLTF.

This chain connects TRBV29-1 to TRBJ2-5; either TRBD1 or TRBD2 may fit D (5 bases each). The CDR3 sequence is 13 residues long. From germline, CDR1 is SQVTM and CDR2 ANQGSEA. Trimming pared 5 bases from V and 3 bases from J, leaving 13 bases between. CDR3: CSVRPGTKETQYF. The DNA of the CDR3 is TGCAGCGTTCGACCCGGGACCAAAGAGACCCAGTACTTC.

Many counts were recorded for this clonotype. The V call is TRBV10-3, the J call TRBJ1-3; D is ambiguous. There are 15 residues in the CDR3. Trimming removed 7 bases from V and 0 bases from J, with 13 bases in between. Germline CDR1 and CDR2: ENHRY and SYGVKD. The CDR3 region is CAIKGEDLSGNTIYF. CDR3 DNA sequence: TGTGCCATCAAGGGAGAGGACCTCTCTGGAAACACCATATATTTT.

The rearrangement joins TRBV7-6 to TRBJ2-7; D unclear. Germline V gene data show CDR1 as SGHVS and CDR2 as FNYEAQ. CDR3 length: 16 amino acids. The V end was cut by 5 bases, the J end by 2 bases, with 19 bases between. Here the CDR3 reads CASSQLSGRTPYEQYF. The CDR3 bases are TGTGCCAGCAGCCAACTGTCCGGTCGAACCCCCTACGAGCAGTACTTC.

A word on this clonotype: A junction boundary mismatches the germline segment, possibly from a read error. The rearrangement joins TRBV29-1 to TRBJ2-6; weak D call: TRBD1 (6 bases). The length of the CDR3 is 9 residues. CDR1 is SQVTM and CDR2 is ANQGSEA in the germline V gene. CDR3 sequence (DNA): TGCAGCGTTCTTACAGGGTTTGCTTTC. This sequence encodes CSVLTGFAF. The complete variable domain, with remaining parts taken from reference TRBV29-1 and TRBJ2-6, reads SAVISQKPSRDICQRGTSLTIQCQVDSQVTMMFWYRQQPGQSLTLIATANQGSEATYESGFVIDKFPISRPNLTFSTLTVSNMSPEDSSIYLCSVLTGFAFGAGSRLTVL.

This clonotype was picked up a small number of times. In DNA form, the CDR3 reads TGTGCCAGCAGGGAAAGGACAGGGGGCACTGAAGCTTTCTTT. It codes for CASRERTGGTEAFF. V is TRBV2 and J is TRBJ1-1, with 10 nucleotides matching TRBD1. The V segment lost 6 bases and the J segment 4 bases; nucleotides outside the gene matches: 5. This CDR3 comprises 14 residues. In germline, CDR1 is SNHLY, CDR2 FYNNEI. The full variable domain, its missing parts supplied by reference TRBV2 and TRBJ1-1, is EPEVTQTPSHQVTQMGQEVILRCVPISNHLYFYWYRQILGQKVEFLVSFYNNEISEKSEIFDDQFSVERPDGSNFTLKIRSTKLEDSAMYFCASRERTGGTEAFFGQGTRLTVV.

This clonotype was counted many times. V is TRBV2 and J is TRBJ1-2; D is perhaps TRBD1 (5 bases). The CDR3 totals 15 residues. Looked up from germline, CDR1 is SNHLY and CDR2 is FYNNEI. The germline V and J ends were trimmed by 1 base and 8 bases, with 17 bases remaining between them. CDR3 DNA: TGTGCCAGCAGTGAAGAGGACACCGGCGTGGAGGGCTACACCTTC. This codes for CASSEEDTGVEGYTF.

The chain links TRBV29-1 to TRBJ1-2; D is undetermined. In germline, CDR1 is SQVTM, CDR2 ANQGSEA. The CDR3 sequence is 11 residues long. The V and J ends lost 3 bases and 7 bases respectively, with 9 bases between them. The CDR3 DNA reads as TGCAGCGTTGATCCAGGAGCTGGCTACACCTTC. Protein product: CSVDPGAGYTF.

This clonotype turned up a few times. CDR3 region: CATHSGTVAYEQYF. Written as DNA, the CDR3 is TGTGCCACCCACTCCGGGACAGTGGCCTACGAGCAGTACTTC. The chain employs TRBV10-3 and TRBJ2-7; 7 nucleotides line up with TRBD1. V was clipped by 10 bases and J by 2 bases; unmatched bases: 11. The length of the CDR3 is 14 residues. Germline V lookup: CDR1 ENHRY, CDR2 SYGVKD.